Listed below are T cell receptor beta chains from one sample, sequenced in a study of CD8+CD57+ T cells in acquired aplastic anemia. One entry per CDR3 protein results from TCRdb running MiXCR on the reads. The sample holds under 350,000 distinct CDR3 sequences, under 65% seen once. Material for sequencing was sorted CD4+, CD8+, or CD8+CD57+ T cells (not recorded which) from PBMCs. All receptors come from a human donor with aplastic anemia. The CDR3 runs from the conserved cysteine through the conserved F or W. Fields, in order: J gene, D gene, V gene, clone size, CDR3 protein, CDR3 DNA. A D gene is named only where the DNA matches it firmly. Clone size, where shown, is once, few, many, or a class for clones that have expanded.

>TRBJ2-1|TRBD2|TRBV19|NA
CASMKTSGRFNEQFF
TGTGCCAGTATGAAAACTAGCGGGAGGTTCAATGAGCAGTTCTTC
>TRBJ1-5|NA|TRBV9|NA
CASSQGAGSQPQHF
TGTGCCAGCAGCCAAGGGGCCGGGAGTCAGCCCCAGCATTTT
>TRBJ1-6|NA|TRBV14|NA
CASSHRQDYSPLHF
TGTGCCAGCAGCCACCGACAGGATTACTCACCCCTCCACTTT
>TRBJ1-6|NA|TRBV5-6|many
CASSSRTVYNSPLHF
TGTGCCAGCAGCTCAAGGACCGTGTATAATTCACCCCTCCACTTT
>TRBJ2-5|NA|TRBV20-1|NA
CSARVGGAETQYF
TGCAGTGCTAGAGTGGGGGGCGCAGAGACCCAGTACTTC
>TRBJ2-7|TRBD2|TRBV5-1|many
CASSLLAGGPYEQYF
TGTGCCAGCAGCTTACTGGCGGGAGGGCCCTACGAGCAGTACTTC
>TRBJ2-7|TRBD1|TRBV5-1|NA
CASSSRDRGRDEQYF
TGCGCCAGCAGCTCACGGGACAGGGGGCGCGACGAGCAGTACTTC
>TRBJ2-5|NA|TRBV20-1|many
CSGNRVPETQYF
TGCAGTGGAAACAGGGTCCCGGAGACCCAGTACTTC
>TRBJ2-5|TRBD2|TRBV10-3|NA
CAITPGLAGMETQYF
TGTGCCATCACACCGGGACTAGCGGGGATGGAGACCCAGTACTTC
>TRBJ1-1|NA|TRBV30|NA
CASSLGRQPGAWFAEAFF
TGTGCCAGCAGCTTGGGGAGACAGCCAGGTGCATGGTTCGCTGAAGCTTTCTTT
>TRBJ2-7|NA|TRBV20-1|few
CSATEGLIYEQYF
TGCAGTGCTACTGAGGGACTGATCTACGAGCAGTACTTC
>TRBJ2-7|TRBD1|TRBV12-3/TRBV12-4|NA
CASSPGGVDYEQYF
TGTGCCAGCAGCCCAGGGGGTGTGGACTACGAGCAGTACTTC
>TRBJ2-5|NA|TRBV6-5|many
CASRSTQETQYF
TGTGCCAGCAGGTCGACCCAAGAGACCCAGTACTTC
>TRBJ2-1|NA|TRBV20-1|NA
CSAREGVF
TGCAGTGCTAGAGAGGGCGTCTTC
>TRBJ1-2|TRBD1|TRBV12-3/TRBV12-4|NA
CASSLGQTGNGYTF
TGTGCCAGCAGTTTAGGACAGACAGGGAATGGCTACACCTTC
>TRBJ2-3|TRBD2|TRBV7-2|once
CASSKTSGSSRNEQYF
TGTGCCAGCAGCAAGACTAGCGGGAGTTCCCGCAATGAGCAGTATTTT
>TRBJ2-1|NA|TRBV2|NA
CASSLTTISSYNEQFF
TGTGCCAGCAGCTTAACGACGATCAGCTCCTACAATGAGCAGTTCTTC
>TRBJ1-2|NA|TRBV5-4|once
CASSLGQTYYGYTF
TGTGCCAGCAGCCTCGGACAGACTTACTATGGCTACACCTTC
>TRBJ1-2|NA|TRBV27|many
CASSLEASNYGYTF
TGTGCCAGCAGCCTGGAGGCCTCTAACTATGGCTACACCTTC
>TRBJ1-1|NA|TRBV5-6|few
CASSSVGPMNTEAFF
TGTGCCAGCAGCTCCGTTGGACCTATGAACACTGAAGCTTTCTTT
>TRBJ1-4|NA|TRBV6-6|many
CASRNSRADEKLFF
TGTGCCAGCAGGAATTCAAGGGCCGATGAAAAACTGTTTTTT
>TRBJ2-2|NA|TRBV14|many
CASSLNAGGELFF
TGTGCCAGCAGCCTAAATGCGGGCGGGGAGCTGTTTTTT
>TRBJ2-1|TRBD2|TRBV19|NA
CASSPWTSGGNEQFF
TGTGCCAGTAGTCCCTGGACTAGCGGGGGCAATGAGCAGTTCTTC
>TRBJ1-4|TRBD1|TRBV19|many
CASRGTGLPEKLFF
TGTGCCAGTAGGGGGACAGGGCTCCCTGAAAAACTGTTTTTT
>TRBJ2-5|NA|TRBV6-5|NA
CASRNWGGLQETQYF
TGTGCCAGCAGAAACTGGGGGGGCCTTCAAGAGACCCAGTACTTC
>TRBJ1-1|NA|TRBV19|NA
CAIVLNTEAFF
TGTGCCATTGTCCTGAACACTGAAGCTTTCTTT
>TRBJ1-6|NA|TRBV24-1|NA
CATSKGGGSLHF
TGTGCCACCAGTAAGGGCGGGGGGTCCCTCCACTTT
>TRBJ2-7|NA|TRBV28|NA
CASSSWASGSYEQYF
NA
>TRBJ1-1|TRBD1|TRBV7-2|NA
CASSSPSGTGVTEAFF
TGTGCCAGCAGCTCTCCCTCCGGGACAGGGGTAACTGAAGCTTTCTTT
>TRBJ2-7|NA|TRBV19|few
CASSGGEQYF
TGTGCCAGTAGTGGCGGCGAGCAGTACTTC
>TRBJ2-5|NA|TRBV12-3/TRBV12-4|many
CASRTTDSGTQYF
TGTGCCAGCAGAACCACCGATAGTGGGACCCAGTACTTC
>TRBJ1-5|TRBD1|TRBV2|NA
CASSEGTGWSNQPQHF
TGTGCCAGCAGTGAAGGGACAGGGTGGAGCAATCAGCCCCAGCATTTT
>TRBJ2-5|TRBD2|TRBV24-1|NA
CATSAGLAGKETQYF
TGTGCCACCAGTGCGGGACTAGCGGGTAAAGAGACCCAGTACTTC
>TRBJ2-7|NA|TRBV5-8|NA
CASSLGHPGNEQYF
TGCGCCAGCAGCTTGGGACACCCGGGGAACGAACAGTACTTC